Described below is a single T cell receptor beta chain sequence and its context. Data came from immunoSEQ multiplex PCR; TCRdb stores just in-frame clones and leaves some out. The sample has around 230,000 clones; roughly 86% are singletons. The record originates from a study of blood T cell repertoires in COVID-19. Those enrolled, adults aged roughly 18 to 89 years, came from about two dozen US areas. V was shortened by 1 base and J by 5 bases, with 11 bases between the two germline ends. Germline loops: CDR1 SGHTA, CDR2 FQGNSA. CDR3 length equals 14 residues. The sequencing input was PBMCs or T cells enriched from blood (not recorded which). This TCR was sampled from a young man with acute COVID-19. The gene calls are TRBV7-2 and TRBJ2-5, with a possible D match to TRBD1 (6 bases). CDR3 bases: TGTGCCAGCAGCTTAGGGGCAGGGGCGGAGACCCAGTACTTC. This codes for CASSLGAGAETQYF.